This T cell receptor beta chain emerged from a study of blood T cell repertoires in COVID-19. Across the whole study: PBMCs, B-cell-depleted T cells, or T cells provided the cDNA or gDNA that made up the material.

Method: immunoSEQ multiplex PCR; TCRdb's copy keeps in-frame clones and lacks some. The sample holds about 400,000 clones, 80% to 90% seen once. Trimming pared 2 bases from V and 3 bases from J, leaving 14 bases between. Germline CDR1 is LGHDT and CDR2 is YNNKEL (reference sequence). CDR3 size: 15 residues. The sequencing input was peripheral blood. V and J are TRBV3-1 (or the pseudogene TRBV3-2) and TRBJ2-7; TRBD1 might be the D (6 bases). The source of this sequence is a woman aged 25 to 45 with acute or convalescent COVID-19. The CDR3 DNA reads as TGTGCCAGCAGCCAAACAGGGCATCCCGACTACGAGCAGTACTTC. Its protein is CASSQTGHPDYEQYF.